This T cell receptor beta chain was found in a study of blood T cell repertoires in COVID-19. The sample holds a few counts of this clone. In the study's own analysis: The authors estimated nucleated cell counts from reference gene primer amplification. Data came from immunoSEQ multiplex PCR; TCRdb stores just in-frame clones and leaves some out. The V and J calls and clone size were taken over from that table, and D and trimming were inferred from the DNA. The sample shows 98,000 or so clones, around 86% of them seen only once. V lost 5 bases, J lost 6 bases, and 14 bases lay in between. Germline CDR1 is LNHDA and CDR2 is SQIVND (reference sequence). This CDR3 comprises 14 residues.

The rearrangement links TRBV19 to TRBJ1-5; no clear D. The sample consisted of peripheral blood. The sequence was obtained from a woman in her seventies with acute or convalescent COVID-19. The chain's CDR3 is CASSSRTTLQPQHF. The CDR3 DNA follows: TGTGCCAGTAGTTCTCGGACTACACTTCAGCCCCAGCATTTT.